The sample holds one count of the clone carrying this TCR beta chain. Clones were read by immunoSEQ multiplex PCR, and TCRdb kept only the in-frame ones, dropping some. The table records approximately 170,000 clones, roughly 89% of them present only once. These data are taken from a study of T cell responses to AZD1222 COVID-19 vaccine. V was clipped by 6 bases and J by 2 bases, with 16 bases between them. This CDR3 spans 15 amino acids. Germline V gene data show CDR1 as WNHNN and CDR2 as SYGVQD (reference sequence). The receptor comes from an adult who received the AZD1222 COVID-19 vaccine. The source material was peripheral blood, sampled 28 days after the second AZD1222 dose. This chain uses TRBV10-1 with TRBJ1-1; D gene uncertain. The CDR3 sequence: CASSESRTGNTEAFF. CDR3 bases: TGCGCCAGCAGCGAATCAAGGACTGGCAACACTGAAGCTTTCTTT.